A selection of T cell receptor beta chains follows, all from one sample in a study of blood T cell repertoires in COVID-19. Here immunoSEQ multiplex PCR was the method, and the copy in TCRdb shows in-frame clones only, minus some. The repertoire holds some 300,000 clones, nearly 90% seen once, with about 1% in the top ten. Sequences were obtained from PBMCs or T cells enriched from blood (not recorded which). The source is a woman aged 25 to 39 who had recovered from COVID-19. The CDR3 runs from the conserved cysteine through the conserved F or W. A D gene is named only where the DNA matches it firmly. Some rows have no size entry. The others give once, few or many, or a class for an expanded clone.

CDR3 length: 12; V gene: TRBV19; D gene: TRBD1; clone size: once; J gene: TRBJ1-6; CDR3 DNA: TGTGCCAGTAGTAACAGGGGTTCACCCCTCCACTTT; CDR3 protein: CASSNRGSPLHF
CDR3 length: 13; V gene: TRBV19; D gene: .; clone size: .; J gene: TRBJ2-5; CDR3 DNA: TGTGCCAGTAGTGCAGGGGTCCGGGAGACCCAGTACTTC; CDR3 protein: CASSAGVRETQYF
CDR3 length: 16; V gene: TRBV27; D gene: .; clone size: .; J gene: TRBJ1-1; CDR3 DNA: TGTGCCAGCAGGAAACACGTAGACAGGATGAACACTGAAGCTTTCTTT; CDR3 protein: CASRKHVDRMNTEAFF
CDR3 length: 17; V gene: TRBV2; D gene: TRBD2; clone size: few; J gene: TRBJ2-7; CDR3 DNA: TGTGCCAGCAGTGATGGGCTGACGGGACTAGCTAGCTACGAGCAGTACTTC; CDR3 protein: CASSDGLTGLASYEQYF
CDR3 length: 17; V gene: TRBV19; D gene: .; clone size: .; J gene: TRBJ2-3; CDR3 DNA: TGTGCCAGTAGCGGGAGTGCTACTCTTTGGGGCACAGATACGCAGTATTTT; CDR3 protein: CASSGSATLWGTDTQYF
CDR3 length: 15; V gene: TRBV27; D gene: TRBD2; clone size: .; J gene: TRBJ2-7; CDR3 DNA: TGTGCCAGCAAACTACTAGCGGGGGACATATACGAGCAGTACTTC; CDR3 protein: CASKLLAGDIYEQYF
CDR3 length: 17; V gene: TRBV23-1; D gene: TRBD1; clone size: .; J gene: TRBJ2-2; CDR3 DNA: TGCGCCAGCAGTCAATCATCCGGGACAGGGAGGGGCGGGGAGCTGTTTTTT; CDR3 protein: CASSQSSGTGRGGELFF
CDR3 length: 16; V gene: TRBV14; D gene: .; clone size: .; J gene: TRBJ1-2; CDR3 DNA: TGTGCCAGCAGCCCACGTGTCAGGGGAGCTAACTATGGCTACACCTTC; CDR3 protein: CASSPRVRGANYGYTF
CDR3 length: 13; V gene: TRBV18; D gene: .; clone size: .; J gene: TRBJ2-7; CDR3 DNA: TGTGCCAGCTCACCGGGACAACTCTACGAGCAGTACTTC; CDR3 protein: CASSPGQLYEQYF
CDR3 length: 12; V gene: TRBV11-2; D gene: .; clone size: .; J gene: TRBJ1-2; CDR3 DNA: TGTGCCTCTCAGAGGGGGTCTCGAGGCTACACCTTC; CDR3 protein: CASQRGSRGYTF
CDR3 length: 13; V gene: TRBV24-1; D gene: TRBD2; clone size: .; J gene: TRBJ2-1; CDR3 DNA: TGTGCCACCAGTGAGCTTAGCGGGAGAGAGCAGTTCTTC; CDR3 protein: CATSELSGREQFF
CDR3 length: 13; V gene: TRBV5-1; D gene: .; clone size: .; J gene: TRBJ1-5; CDR3 DNA: TGCGCCAGCAGCTGGGACTTTAATCAGCCCCAGCATTTT; CDR3 protein: CASSWDFNQPQHF